This T cell receptor beta chain was recovered during a study of cytomegalovirus exposure and HLA in healthy donors. Study at large: A preliminary data release comprised roughly 80 million unique TCRs obtained from HLA-typed donors.

The CDR3 totals 12 residues. CDR1 MNHNS and CDR2 SASEGT come from the germline V gene. Trimming removed 6 bases from V and 1 base from J, with 3 bases in between. PCR was performed using 60 Vbeta and 13 Jbeta primers. Libraries were prepared by immunoSEQ multiplex PCR; TCRdb keeps only in-frame clonotypes and omits some of them. The sample contains around 150,000 clones, over 65% of which appear only once. In the case of this clone: What it binds is not known.

General study findings and limits: Cytomegalovirus-associated status was assigned to 164 TCR beta chains. There were reportedly fewer N-insertions in an Asian-associated ancestry cluster than the roughly 610-donor mean, in a later analysis. A missense DCLRE1C variant was associated with V- and J-gene trimming of TCR beta chains in a later analysis, and an independent cohort replicated the association.

This receptor was identified in a woman aged 40 to 50 in good health and CMV-seronegative. The sequencing sample was made of PBMCs. The chain employs TRBV6-1 and TRBJ2-2, with D uncertain. DNA of the CDR3: TGTGCCAGCAGGAGGAACACCGGGGAGCTGTTTTTT. Amino acid sequence: CASRRNTGELFF.